This T cell receptor beta chain was recovered during a study of control samples from healthy donors and cancer patients. Produced via immunoSEQ multiplex PCR; TCRdb's table is partial and in-frame only. The sample gives about 130,000 clones, 91% of which show up once; around 7.9% is in the top ten. Germline V gene lookup returns CDR1 SGHRS and CDR2 YFSETQ. Trimming cost V 4 bases and J 6 bases, with 10 bases left between them. This CDR3 spans 13 amino acids. The origin of this receptor is a man aged 18 to 35 in good health. Sequencing used blood. The rearrangement joins TRBV5-1 to TRBJ2-2; TRBD2 might be the D (5 bases). This chain's CDR3 is CASSLGIAGELFF. CDR3 in DNA: TGCGCCAGCAGCCTCGGGATCGCCGGGGAGCTGTTTTTT.